A selection of T cell receptor beta chains follows, all from one sample in a study of identical twins. Each CDR3 protein gets one entry after TCRdb re-called the 5' RACE reads with MiXCR. Among hundreds of thousands of distinct CDR3 sequences listed, approximately 6.1% were seen once. Sample: naive T cells sorted from blood. The receptors stem from a man between 18 and 35 years old in good health. Both conserved end residues are part of each CDR3. The order of the fields is J gene, V gene, clone size, D gene, CDR3 protein, CDR3 DNA. D genes are given only for firm matches. Not every row has a clone size; where given, it reads once, few, many or a size class.

J: TRBJ1-1; V: TRBV6-1; size: many; D: NA; CDR3: CASSDLSLEWSVNTEAFF; DNA: TGTGCCAGCAGTGACCTCTCCCTCGAGTGGTCCGTGAACACTGAAGCTTTCTTT
J: TRBJ1-1; V: TRBV19; size: few; D: NA; CDR3: CAISPKGHGNTEAFF; DNA: TGTGCCATTTCTCCCAAGGGACACGGTAACACTGAAGCTTTCTTT
J: TRBJ1-1; V: TRBV7-6; size: few; D: TRBD1; CDR3: CASSTGQGFSTEAFF; DNA: TGTGCCAGCAGTACGGGACAGGGGTTCAGCACTGAAGCTTTCTTT
J: TRBJ2-5; V: TRBV29-1; size: few; D: NA; CDR3: CSVSHKAGQETQYF; DNA: TGCAGCGTCTCTCATAAGGCGGGCCAAGAGACCCAGTACTTC
J: TRBJ2-5; V: TRBV29-1; size: NA; D: NA; CDR3: CSVEGLWQGWETQYF; DNA: TGCAGCGTTGAGGGACTGTGGCAGGGTTGGGAGACCCAGTACTTC
J: TRBJ1-2; V: TRBV7-2; size: many; D: NA; CDR3: CASSFGGAWGYTF; DNA: TGTGCCAGCAGCTTTGGAGGGGCTTGGGGCTACACCTTC
J: TRBJ2-6; V: TRBV4-3; size: many; D: NA; CDR3: CASSQGAGANVLTF; DNA: TGCGCCAGCAGCCAAGGGGCTGGGGCCAACGTCCTGACTTTC
J: TRBJ1-1; V: TRBV20-1; size: many; D: NA; CDR3: CSATVRSGNSEAFF; DNA: TGCAGTGCTACGGTCCGCTCAGGGAACAGTGAAGCTTTCTTT
J: TRBJ2-1; V: TRBV3-1; size: few; D: TRBD2; CDR3: CASSQAGTRGDEQFF; DNA: TGTGCCAGCAGCCAAGCCGGGACTAGGGGCGATGAGCAGTTCTTC
J: TRBJ1-1; V: TRBV12-3/TRBV12-4; size: many; D: NA; CDR3: CASSLGAVVSTEAFF; DNA: TGTGCCAGCAGTTTGGGGGCTGTCGTTTCCACTGAAGCTTTCTTT
J: TRBJ1-2; V: TRBV12-3/TRBV12-4; size: many; D: NA; CDR3: CASSSYFWITNYGYTF; DNA: TGTGCCAGCAGTTCGTATTTCTGGATTACCAACTATGGCTACACCTTC
J: TRBJ2-7; V: TRBV12-3/TRBV12-4; size: many; D: NA; CDR3: CASSLGFWRGPYEQYF; DNA: TGTGCCAGCAGTTTGGGCTTTTGGCGGGGGCCCTACGAGCAGTACTTC
J: TRBJ2-7; V: TRBV3-1; size: many; D: NA; CDR3: CASSSTSLGSYEQYF; DNA: TGTGCCAGCAGTTCAACTAGCCTAGGCTCCTACGAGCAGTACTTC
J: TRBJ2-1; V: TRBV6-2/TRBV6-3; size: few; D: TRBD2; CDR3: CASSYSRLAGEQFF; DNA: TGTGCCAGCAGTTACTCGAGACTAGCGGGAGAGCAGTTCTTC
J: TRBJ2-2; V: TRBV3-1; size: NA; D: NA; CDR3: CASGRQLTGELFF; DNA: TGTGCCAGCGGGAGGCAACTCACCGGGGAGCTGTTTTTT
J: TRBJ2-1; V: TRBV4-2; size: many; D: NA; CDR3: CASSQDTELFQFF; DNA: TGTGCCAGCAGCCAAGATACGGAGCTATTCCAGTTCTTC
J: TRBJ2-3; V: TRBV29-1; size: many; D: NA; CDR3: CSVDAPLLGTDTQYF; DNA: TGCAGCGTTGACGCACCCCTTCTCGGCACAGATACGCAGTATTTT
J: TRBJ1-5; V: TRBV7-8; size: few; D: NA; CDR3: CASSVSPNQPQHF; DNA: TGTGCCAGCAGCGTCTCCCCCAATCAGCCCCAGCATTTT
J: TRBJ1-5; V: TRBV21-1; size: many; D: NA; CDR3: CASSKTYF; DNA: TGTGCCAGCAGCAAAACATATTTT
J: TRBJ2-1; V: TRBV24-1; size: many; D: NA; CDR3: CATSDPNREISYNEQFF; DNA: TGTGCCACCAGTGATCCAAATCGGGAGATCTCCTACAATGAGCAGTTCTTC
J: TRBJ1-5; V: TRBV12-3/TRBV12-4; size: few; D: NA; CDR3: CASSLEGIQPQHF; DNA: TGTGCCAGCAGTTTGGAGGGGATTCAGCCCCAGCATTTT
J: TRBJ1-5; V: TRBV18; size: NA; D: NA; CDR3: CASSTVKVPEPQHF; DNA: TGTGCCAGCTCCACCGTGAAGGTGCCTGAACCCCAGCATTTT
J: TRBJ1-1; V: TRBV19; size: NA; D: NA; CDR3: CASSIVAGNTEAFF; DNA: TGTGCCAGTAGTATAGTAGCAGGGAACACTGAAGCTTTCTTT
J: TRBJ2-3; V: TRBV29-1; size: many; D: TRBD1; CDR3: CSVGQRNTDTQYF; DNA: TGCAGCGTGGGACAGAGGAACACAGATACGCAGTATTTT
J: TRBJ2-1; V: TRBV4-2; size: many; D: NA; CDR3: CASSLTDGSGSYNEQFF; DNA: TGTGCCAGCAGCCTGACCGATGGCTCCGGCTCCTACAATGAGCAGTTCTTC
J: TRBJ1-6; V: TRBV4-2; size: many; D: TRBD1; CDR3: CASSQVGSRGDSPLHF; DNA: TGTGCCAGCAGCCAAGTCGGTTCCAGGGGGGATTCACCCCTCCACTTT
J: TRBJ2-1; V: TRBV12-3/TRBV12-4; size: many; D: TRBD2; CDR3: CATGLAGGLGEQFF; DNA: TGTGCCACCGGACTAGCGGGAGGGCTTGGTGAGCAGTTCTTC
J: TRBJ2-3; V: TRBV28; size: few; D: NA; CDR3: CASSITPEDTQYF; DNA: TGTGCCAGCAGTATCACACCCGAAGATACGCAGTATTTT
J: TRBJ1-1; V: TRBV6-2/TRBV6-3; size: many; D: NA; CDR3: CASSNRSGGRRTEAFF; DNA: TGTGCCAGCAGCAACCGAAGCGGGGGGAGGAGGACTGAAGCTTTCTTT
J: TRBJ2-7; V: TRBV6-5; size: NA; D: TRBD2; CDR3: CASSTTGTRSYEQYF; DNA: TGTGCCAGCAGTACTACCGGGACTAGATCTTACGAGCAGTACTTC
J: TRBJ2-1; V: TRBV21-1; size: NA; D: NA; CDR3: CASSKVREEISSYNEQFF; DNA: TGTGCCAGCAGCAAAGTCCGTGAGGAGATTTCCTCCTACAATGAGCAGTTCTTC
J: TRBJ2-5; V: TRBV5-6; size: NA; D: TRBD2; CDR3: CASMQRGASGSRKTQYF; DNA: TGTGCCAGCATGCAGCGGGGGGCTAGCGGGAGCAGGAAGACCCAGTACTTC
J: TRBJ1-5; V: TRBV12-3/TRBV12-4; size: many; D: NA; CDR3: CASSLAAGLTQPQHF; DNA: TGTGCCAGCAGTTTAGCGGCAGGGCTCACGCAGCCCCAGCATTTT
J: TRBJ2-1; V: TRBV7-2; size: many; D: NA; CDR3: CASSFRDSSYNEQFF; DNA: TGTGCCAGCAGCTTCCGGGACTCCTCCTACAATGAGCAGTTCTTC
J: TRBJ2-1; V: TRBV28; size: few; D: TRBD2; CDR3: CASSTGRNAYNEQFF; DNA: TGTGCCAGCAGCACCGGGAGGAATGCCTACAATGAGCAGTTCTTC
J: TRBJ2-6; V: TRBV7-2; size: few; D: NA; CDR3: CASSTNPGANVLTF; DNA: TGTGCCAGCAGCACAAATCCTGGGGCCAACGTCCTGACTTTC
J: TRBJ2-1; V: TRBV27; size: many; D: NA; CDR3: CASKKQGNNEQFF; DNA: TGTGCCAGCAAAAAACAGGGTAACAATGAGCAGTTCTTC
J: TRBJ2-2; V: TRBV28; size: many; D: TRBD1; CDR3: CATSAQGAGELFF; DNA: TGTGCCACCTCAGCACAGGGGGCCGGGGAGCTGTTTTTT
J: TRBJ2-3; V: TRBV7-9; size: many; D: NA; CDR3: CASSLGGDVLTDTQYF; DNA: TGTGCCAGCAGCTTAGGGGGAGACGTCTTAACAGATACGCAGTATTTT
J: TRBJ2-5; V: TRBV6-2/TRBV6-3; size: NA; D: TRBD1; CDR3: CASSTEAGGYPQETQYF; DNA: TGTGCCAGCAGTACGGAGGCAGGGGGATACCCCCAAGAGACCCAGTACTTC
J: TRBJ2-7; V: TRBV15; size: few; D: NA; CDR3: CATSRDSHEQYF; DNA: TGTGCCACCAGCAGAGATTCCCACGAGCAGTACTTC
J: TRBJ2-7; V: TRBV27; size: few; D: TRBD1; CDR3: CASSSTLSDRARSEQYF; DNA: TGTGCCAGCAGTTCCACCCTCTCCGACAGGGCTCGATCCGAGCAGTACTTC
J: TRBJ2-7; V: TRBV4-2; size: few; D: NA; CDR3: CASSQLTEHYEQYF; DNA: TGTGCCAGCAGCCAACTAACAGAGCACTACGAGCAGTACTTC
J: TRBJ2-7; V: TRBV20-1; size: many; D: NA; CDR3: CSASFLGADEQYF; DNA: TGCAGTGCTAGTTTCTTGGGGGCGGACGAGCAGTACTTC
J: TRBJ2-2; V: TRBV6-1; size: many; D: NA; CDR3: CASSPMSGSTGELFF; DNA: TGTGCCAGCAGCCCCATGAGCGGATCCACCGGGGAGCTGTTTTTT
J: TRBJ2-2; V: TRBV12-3/TRBV12-4; size: many; D: TRBD1; CDR3: CASTQDRVNTGELFF; DNA: TGTGCCAGCACCCAGGACAGGGTAAACACCGGGGAGCTGTTTTTT
J: TRBJ2-1; V: TRBV7-8; size: NA; D: TRBD2; CDR3: CASSTRTRNNEQFF; DNA: TGTGCCAGCAGCACCCGGACTAGAAACAATGAGCAGTTCTTC
J: TRBJ2-5; V: TRBV5-1; size: few; D: TRBD2; CDR3: CASSAGLAGGPGETQYF; DNA: TGCGCCAGCAGCGCAGGACTAGCGGGAGGGCCTGGAGAGACCCAGTACTTC
J: TRBJ2-2; V: TRBV10-3; size: many; D: TRBD2; CDR3: CAIRPGLAGGIGDTGELFF; DNA: TGTGCCATCAGACCGGGACTAGCGGGAGGAATTGGGGACACCGGGGAGCTGTTTTTT
J: TRBJ1-5; V: TRBV4-2; size: NA; D: NA; CDR3: CASRPGYSNQPQHF; DNA: TGTGCCAGCAGGCCCGGTTATAGCAATCAGCCCCAGCATTTT
J: TRBJ1-5; V: TRBV18; size: many; D: NA; CDR3: CASSPTMGLGNQPQHF; DNA: TGTGCCAGCTCACCCACAATGGGGCTTGGCAATCAGCCCCAGCATTTT
J: TRBJ2-1; V: TRBV5-1; size: many; D: NA; CDR3: CASSIYNEQFF; DNA: TGCGCCAGCAGCATCTACAATGAGCAGTTCTTC
J: TRBJ2-2; V: TRBV24-1; size: many; D: NA; CDR3: CATSRTADTGELFF; DNA: TGTGCCACCAGTAGGACAGCCGACACCGGGGAGCTGTTTTTT
J: TRBJ2-7; V: TRBV4-3; size: many; D: NA; CDR3: CASSSWTETYEQYF; DNA: TGCGCCAGCAGTTCATGGACGGAGACCTACGAGCAGTACTTC
J: TRBJ2-5; V: TRBV20-1; size: many; D: NA; CDR3: CSAASAVTQYF; DNA: TGCAGTGCCGCATCCGCTGTGACCCAGTACTTC